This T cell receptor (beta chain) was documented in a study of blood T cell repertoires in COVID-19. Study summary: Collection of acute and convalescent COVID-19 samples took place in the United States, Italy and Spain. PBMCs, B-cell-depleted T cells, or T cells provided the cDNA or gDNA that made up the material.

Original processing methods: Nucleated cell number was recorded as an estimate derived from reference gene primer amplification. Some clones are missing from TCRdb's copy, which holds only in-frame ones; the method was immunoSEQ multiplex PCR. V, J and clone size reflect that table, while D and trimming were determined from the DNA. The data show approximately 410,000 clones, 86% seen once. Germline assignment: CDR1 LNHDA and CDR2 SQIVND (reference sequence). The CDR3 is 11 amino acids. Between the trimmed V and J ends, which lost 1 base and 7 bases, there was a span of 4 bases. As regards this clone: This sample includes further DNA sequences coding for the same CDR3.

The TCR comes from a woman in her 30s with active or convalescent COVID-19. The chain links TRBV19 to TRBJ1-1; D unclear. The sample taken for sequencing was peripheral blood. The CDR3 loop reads CASSIAGEAFF. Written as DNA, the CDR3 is TGTGCCAGTAGTATAGCAGGTGAAGCTTTCTTT. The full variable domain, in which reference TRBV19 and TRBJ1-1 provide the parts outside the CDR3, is DGGITQSPKYLFRKEGQNVTLSCEQNLNHDAMYWYRQDPGQGLRLIYYSQIVNDFQKGDIAEGYSVSREKKESFPLTVTSAQKNPTAFYLCASSIAGEAFFGQGTRLTVV.